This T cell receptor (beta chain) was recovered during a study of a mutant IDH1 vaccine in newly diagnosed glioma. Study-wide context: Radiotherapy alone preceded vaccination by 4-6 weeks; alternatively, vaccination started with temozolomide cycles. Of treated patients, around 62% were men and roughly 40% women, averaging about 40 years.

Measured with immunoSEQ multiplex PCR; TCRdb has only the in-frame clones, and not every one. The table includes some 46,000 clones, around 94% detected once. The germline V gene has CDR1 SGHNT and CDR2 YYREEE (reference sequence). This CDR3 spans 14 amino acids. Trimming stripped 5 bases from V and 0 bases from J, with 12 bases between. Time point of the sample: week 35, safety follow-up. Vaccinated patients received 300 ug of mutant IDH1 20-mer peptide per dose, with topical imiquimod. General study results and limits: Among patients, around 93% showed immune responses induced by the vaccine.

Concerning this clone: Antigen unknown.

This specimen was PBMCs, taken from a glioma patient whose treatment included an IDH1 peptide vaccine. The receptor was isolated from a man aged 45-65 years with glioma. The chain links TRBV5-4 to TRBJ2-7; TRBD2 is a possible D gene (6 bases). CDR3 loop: CASRRDLGSYEQYF. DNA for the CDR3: TGTGCCAGCAGACGGGACTTGGGCTCCTACGAGCAGTACTTC.